This section outlines one T cell receptor beta chain sequence together with its context. This specimen comes from a study of blood T cell repertoires in COVID-19. Study overall: There were acute and convalescent COVID-19 samples, and they came from the United States, Italy and Spain. In each case, the material was cDNA or gDNA derived from T cells, B-cell-depleted T cells, or PBMCs.

Authors' data handling: It was from reference gene primer amplification that nucleated cell counts were estimated. Only in-frame clones appear in the TCRdb table, and some are missing; sequencing was by immunoSEQ multiplex PCR. From that table come the V and J calls and clone size; the DNA was used to work out D and trimming. The table lists more than 65,000 clones, about four fifths of them singletons. The CDR3 covers 15 residues. J gave up 3 bases and V 5 bases, and 4 bases lay outside the gene matches. Germline V lookup: CDR1 SEHNR, CDR2 FQNEAQ (reference sequence). The TCR sequence derives from an elderly woman with active or convalescent COVID-19. This sequence joins TRBV7-9 and TRBJ1-4; 9 nucleotides match TRBD1. Sequencing was performed on peripheral blood. The CDR3 protein is CASSEQGAANEKLFF. DNA of the CDR3: TGTGCCAGCAGCGAACAGGGGGCAGCTAATGAAAAACTGTTTTTT. The full variable domain, completed using reference TRBV7-9 and TRBJ1-4, is DTGVSQNPRHKITKRGQNVTFRCDPISEHNRLYWYRQTLGQGPEFLTYFQNEAQLEKSRLLSDRFSAERPKGSFSTLEIQRTEQGDSAMYLCASSEQGAANEKLFFGSGTQLSVL.